The next 9 T cell receptor beta chains were all read from a single sample in a study of blood T cells in healthy people across ages. Using a J-beta primer mix together with a sample-barcoded 5' primer, a second PCR was run for roughly 6 to 11 cycles. TCRdb processed the 5' RACE reads anew with MiXCR; each CDR3 protein has one entry. Among roughly 700,000 distinct CDR3 sequences listed, over 45% were seen once. Sequenced input: blood. Every receptor here comes from a woman aged 55-69 years in good health.

Concerning this clonotype itself: Given the absence of the conserved phenylalanine or tryptophan at the CDR3 end, a read error is likely. The rearrangement joins TRBV7-2 to TRBJ2-7; D not resolved. Deletions cut 0 bases from V and 0 bases from J, with 6 bases between. This CDR3 region has 14 residues. CDR1 is SGHTA, CDR2 FQGNSA, per germline. The CDR3 DNA sequence: TGTGCCAGCAGCTTAGCGCTCCACTCCTACGAGCAGTACTTG. Protein product: CASSLALHSYEQYL.

V and J are TRBV28 and TRBJ2-5; TRBD1 or TRBD2 may be the D gene (6 bases each). Germline-derived CDR1 and CDR2 are MDHEN and SYDVKM. The CDR3 runs 14 residues. Trimming took 6 bases from V and 4 from J, leaving 15 bases between them. The CDR3 sequence is CASSRRGLAETQYF. The DNA of the CDR3 is TGTGCCAGCAGCCGACGGGGGCTTGCAGAGACCCAGTACTTC. The variable domain in full, with the rest retrieved from reference TRBV28 and TRBJ2-5, is DVKVTQSSRYLVKRTGEKVFLECVQDMDHENMFWYRQDPGLGLRLIYFSYDVKMKEKGDIPEGYSVSREKKERFSLILESASTNQTSMYLCASSRRGLAETQYFGPGTRLLVL.

V and J are TRBV20-1 and TRBJ2-3; 13 bases fit TRBD2. Germline lookup yields CDR1 DFQATT and CDR2 SNEGSKA (reference sequence). Losses at the gene ends were 6 bases for V and 2 bases for J; bases not matched to a gene: 11. The CDR3 length is 17 residues. CDR3 protein: CSAQSAGLAGATDTQYF. Written as DNA, the CDR3 is TGCAGTGCCCAAAGCGCAGGACTAGCGGGGGCCACAGATACGCAGTATTTT.

The chain uses TRBV20-1 and TRBJ1-6, with D perhaps TRBD1 (5 bases). CDR1 is DFQATT and CDR2 is SNEGSKA in the germline V gene (reference sequence). This CDR3 spans 14 amino acids. Trimming took 0 bases from V and 7 from J, leaving 10 bases between them. The CDR3 protein is CSARDFQGNSPLHF. CDR3 DNA: TGCAGTGCTAGAGATTTCCAGGGAAATTCACCCCTCCACTTT.

As regards this clonotype: The junction and the germline gene differ at one end; a read error may be behind it. The V and J genes are TRBV7-3 and TRBJ1-2, with D perhaps TRBD1 (6 bases). The CDR3 has 15 residues. Germline lookup yields CDR1 SGHTA and CDR2 FQGTGA. The CDR3 protein is CASRAGAASNYGYTF. The CDR3 DNA reads TGTGCCAGCAGGGCGGGGGCGGCTTCTAATTATGGCTACACCTTC. Together with reference TRBV7-3 and TRBJ1-2, the CDR3 gives the full variable domain: GAGVSQTPSNKVTEKGKYVELRCDPISGHTALYWYRQSLGQGPEFLIYFQGTGAADDSGLPNDRFFAVRPEGSVSTLKIQRTERGDSAVYLCASRAGAASNYGYTFGSGTRLTVV.

The chain links TRBV9 to TRBJ1-2; 9 nucleotides match TRBD1. Germline V lookup: CDR1 SGDLS, CDR2 YYNGEE. V lost 7 bases to trimming and J lost 5 bases; unmatched junction nucleotides: 6. There are 13 residues in the CDR3. CDR3 loop: CASARTGDYGYTF. The CDR3 region has the DNA TGTGCCAGCGCCCGGACAGGGGATTATGGCTACACCTTC.

There are a few counts of this clonotype. The chain links TRBV5-1 to TRBJ1-1, with 7 positions matching TRBD1. V gave up 4 bases and J gave up 0 bases; unmatched junction bases: 6. Germline V CDR1 and CDR2: SGHRS, YFSETQ. The CDR3 is 15 residues long. CDR3 amino acids: CASSLGDSLNTEAFF. DNA for the CDR3: TGCGCCAGCAGCCTGGGGGACAGCCTGAACACTGAAGCTTTCTTT.

To note about this clonotype: Since no conserved phenylalanine or tryptophan closes the CDR3, a read error is the likely cause. The genes are TRBV7-2 and TRBJ1-1, with D possibly being TRBD1 (6 bases). V was trimmed by 10 bases and J by 1 base, leaving 10 bases between them. Per the germline V gene, CDR1 is SGHTA and CDR2 is FQGNSA. CDR3 length: 12 amino acids. The CDR3 region has the DNA TGTGCCACCGGACAGACGAACACTGAAGCTTTCCTT. Translation: CATGQTNTEAFL.

This clonotype has only a few counts. The chain recombines TRBV7-2 with TRBJ1-6, with D possibly matching TRBD1 (6 bases). Germline V lookup: CDR1 SGHTA, CDR2 FQGNSA. The CDR3 is made up of 13 amino acids. V dropped 5 bases and J dropped 9 bases, with 11 bases sitting between them. The CDR3 region is CASSQGTSSPLHF. The CDR3 DNA follows: TGTGCCAGCAGCCAAGGGACAAGTTCACCCCTCCACTTT.